These 22 T cell receptor beta chains were sequenced from one sample in a study of molecular identifiers for immune sequencing clone quantification. TCRdb re-analysed the PCR reads in MiXCR, keeping a single row per CDR3 protein. The data contain about 640,000 distinct CDR3 sequences, 15% to 20% of them singletons. Sequencing was performed on naive CD8+ T cells from blood, with Jurkat cell RNA spiked in. Subset described: FACS-sorted CD8+CD4-CCR7+CD45RA+ naive T cells. The receptor set was obtained from a human donor in good health. Some libraries in this study had Jurkat cell RNA spiked in.

Points on this clonotype: A junction end diverges from the germline sequence, so it may reflect a read error. The chain couples TRBV5-3 to TRBJ2-5, with D maybe TRBD2 (7 bases). TRBV5-3 is reported as an ORF; its role is uncertain. The CDR3 runs 16 residues. The CDR3 loop reads CASSLGGTPGGVTQYF. In nucleotides, the CDR3 is TGTGCCAGCAGCTTGGGCGGGACACCGGGGGGAGTGACCCAGTACTTC.

Of note for this clonotype: The germline gene is not matched at one end of the junction; a read error may be the cause. The chain recombines TRBV7-7 with TRBJ2-3; the match to TRBD2 covers 9 bases. The CDR3 sequence is 16 residues long. Germline CDR1 SSHAT, CDR2 FNYEAQ (reference sequence). DNA of the CDR3: TGTGCTAGCAGCTTGTTCGCGGGAGGGGGCCCAGATACGCAGTATTTT. Its translation: CASSLFAGGGPDTQYF. Combining the CDR3 with reference TRBV7-7 and TRBJ2-3 gives the whole variable domain GAGVSQSPRYKVTKRGQDVTLRCDPISSHATLYWYQQALGQGPEFLTYFNYEAQPDKSGLPSDRFSAERPEGSISTLTIQRTEQRDSAMYRCASSLFAGGGPDTQYFGPGTRLTVL.

Many counts were recorded for this clonotype. This chain uses TRBV24-1 with TRBJ2-1; D possibly corresponds to TRBD2 (6 bases). The CDR3 covers 14 residues. V was cut by 1 base and J by 13 bases, with 16 bases left in between. CDR1 and CDR2 from the germline V gene are KGHDR and SFDVKD. The CDR3 loop is CATSDFDEPGGQFF. The CDR3, as DNA: TGTGCCACCAGTGATTTCGATGAGCCCGGGGGTCAGTTCTTC.

This clonotype has ten or more counts. V usage is TRBV6-2 or TRBV6-3 and J usage is TRBJ1-5; the D gene is possibly TRBD1 (6 bases). Deletions cut 0 bases from V and 0 bases from J, with 9 bases between. Germline V CDR1 and CDR2: MNHEY, SVGEGT. This CDR3 region has 16 residues. The CDR3 sequence is CASSYSRDISNQPQHF. The CDR3, as DNA: TGTGCCAGCAGTTACTCGAGGGACATTAGCAATCAGCCCCAGCATTTT.

The table lists this clonotype with many counts. This chain joins TRBV5-6 and TRBJ2-7; D is possibly TRBD1 (5 bases). Trimming left V 0 bases short and J 9 bases short, with 10 bases between. The V gene's germline CDR1 is SGHDT and CDR2 YYEEEE. The CDR3 has 12 residues. The CDR3 DNA follows: TGTGCCAGCAGCTTGGGGCAGGGAATGCAGTACTTC. It codes for CASSLGQGMQYF.

This clonotype was found many times. As DNA, the CDR3 is TGTGCCAGCAGCCAGTACTCTGGCGACACTGAAGCTTTCTTT. This gives the protein CASSQYSGDTEAFF. The chain joins TRBV7-2 to TRBJ1-1; D remains ambiguous. CDR1 SGHTA and CDR2 FQGNSA come from the germline V gene. Trimming shortened V by 5 bases and J by 3 bases, and 13 bases separated the two germline ends. The CDR3 totals 14 residues. Supplemented by reference TRBV7-2 and TRBJ1-1, the full variable domain reads GAGVSQSPSNKVTEKGKDVELRCDPISGHTALYWYRQSLGQGLEFLIYFQGNSAPDKSGLPSDRFSAERTGGSVSTLTIQRTQQEDSAVYLCASSQYSGDTEAFFGQGTRLTVV.

J is TRBJ2-3 and V is TRBV11-3; TRBD2 is a possible D gene (5 bases). Trimming pared 8 bases from V and 4 bases from J, leaving 16 bases between. Germline loops: CDR1 SGHNT, CDR2 YENEEA. The CDR3 spans 14 residues. The CDR3, as DNA: TGTGCCAGCCAAAGAGGGTTTCTTTCAGATACGCAGTATTTT. Translated, it gives CASQRGFLSDTQYF.

This clonotype turned up a few times. The V call is TRBV5-6, the J call TRBJ1-2; 7 bases are shared with TRBD1. Unmatched junction bases numbered 7, after V lost 4 bases and J lost 1 base. Germline V CDR1 and CDR2: SGHDT, YYEEEE. The CDR3 has 15 residues. The CDR3 sequence is CASSPYRGNNYGYTF. The CDR3 DNA is TGTGCCAGCAGCCCTTACAGGGGTAATAACTATGGCTACACCTTC.

This clonotype was detected many times. The V call is TRBV20-1, the J call TRBJ2-7; tentatively, D is TRBD1 (5 bases). The CDR3 sequence is 15 residues long. In germline, CDR1 is DFQATT, CDR2 SNEGSKA (reference sequence). Trimming cost V 0 bases and J 0 bases, with 12 bases left between them. The CDR3 sequence is CSARDLYRTSYEQYF. CDR3 coding DNA: TGCAGTGCTAGAGATCTTTACAGGACCTCCTACGAGCAGTACTTC.

This clonotype has at least ten counts. CDR3 DNA sequence: TGTGCCAGCAGTTTTGGACAGGGCATCAATCAGCCCCAGCATTTT. Encoded protein: CASSFGQGINQPQHF. The rearrangement links TRBV12-3 or TRBV12-4 to TRBJ1-5; TRBD1 aligns across 8 bases. After removal of 3 bases from V and 3 bases from J, the junction contained 4 bases not matched to a gene. The length of the CDR3 is 15 residues.

The chain uses TRBV9 and TRBJ2-2, with D unresolved. This CDR3 has 15 residues. The V end lost 2 bases, the J end lost 1 base, and 9 bases lay between the germline ends. Per germline, CDR1 SGDLS and CDR2 YYNGEE. The CDR3 protein is CASSVRTENTGELFF. In DNA, the CDR3 is TGTGCCAGCAGCGTCCGAACGGAGAACACCGGGGAGCTGTTTTTT.

This clonotype was detected ten times or more. The J gene is TRBJ1-1, the V gene TRBV14; D is uncertain. Between the trimmed V and J ends, which lost 0 bases and 2 bases, there was a span of 13 bases. The CDR3 is 16 residues long. Germline V gene data show CDR1 as SGHDN and CDR2 as FVKESK. CDR3 loop: CASSQEKGWENTEAFF. The DNA for the CDR3 is TGTGCCAGCAGCCAAGAGAAGGGATGGGAAAACACTGAAGCTTTCTTT.

This clonotype came up many times. This chain joins TRBV19 and TRBJ2-2; 8 nucleotides agree with TRBD1. With 8 bases clipped from V and 4 bases from J, the junction kept 9 bases outside the gene matches. The CDR3 is made up of 15 amino acids. The V gene's germline CDR1 is LNHDA and CDR2 SQIVND (reference sequence). CDR3 DNA: TGTGCCAGTTCCTGGACAGGGCCGGGCACCGGGGAGCTGTTTTTT. Translated, it gives CASSWTGPGTGELFF.

This clonotype came up many times. The chain employs TRBV7-9 and TRBJ2-2; D remains ambiguous. With 5 bases removed from V and 5 bases from J, the gap between germline ends came to 9 bases. Looked up from germline, CDR1 is SEHNR and CDR2 is FQNEAQ (reference sequence). CDR3 length equals 13 residues. This chain's CDR3 is CASSPTSTGELFF. The CDR3 nucleotides are TGTGCCAGCAGCCCCACTTCTACCGGGGAGCTGTTTTTT.

This clonotype was detected ten times or more. The genes are TRBV28 and TRBJ1-5; D perhaps matches TRBD1 (5 bases). The CDR3 is made up of 14 amino acids. V lost 7 bases and J 7 bases, leaving 17 bases between the germline ends. Germline CDR1 and CDR2: MDHEN and SYDVKM. The CDR3 region is CASTWRGVTQPQHF. CDR3 in DNA: TGTGCCAGCACTTGGAGAGGGGTGACGCAGCCCCAGCATTTT.

In regard to this clonotype: This could be a read error, since a much larger clone is one nucleotide away. The chain couples TRBV27 to TRBJ1-4, with D possibly matching TRBD1 (5 bases). The CDR3 covers 16 residues. Germline V gene sequence: CDR1 MNHEY, CDR2 SMNVEV (reference sequence). In nucleotides, the CDR3 is TGTGCCAGCAGTTTTTTGGGGGTACAGGCTAATGGAAAACTGTTTTTT. Translating gives CASSFLGVQANGKLFF.

This clonotype was seen just once. This likely comes from a read error, as the CDR3 has no conserved phenylalanine or tryptophan at its end. This chain connects TRBV7-9 to TRBJ2-7; D may be TRBD1 or TRBD2 (5 bases each). The CDR3 length is 15 residues. Trimming took off 7 bases at V and 2 bases at J, with 18 bases between the two ends. The germline CDR1 and CDR2 sequences are SEHNR and FQNEAQ (reference sequence). CDR3: CASNSVGEFPYEQYL. Written as DNA, the CDR3 is TGTGCCAGCAACTCGGTGGGGGAATTCCCCTACGAGCAGTACCTC.

This clonotype has a count of ten or more. V and J are TRBV7-9 and TRBJ2-3, with D hard to call. V was clipped by 5 bases and J by 0 bases, with 12 bases between them. CDR3 size: 15 residues. CDR1 is SEHNR, CDR2 FQNEAQ, per germline (reference sequence). As DNA, the CDR3 is TGTGCCAGCAGCCCAGCTGGCAGAAGCACAGATACGCAGTATTTT. Residues: CASSPAGRSTDTQYF.

On this clonotype: This may stem from a read error, because a much larger clone lies one nucleotide away. The chain combines TRBV6-1 with TRBJ1-1; D may be TRBD1 (6 bases). Germline V gene data show CDR1 as MNHNS and CDR2 as SASEGT. Trimming took 8 bases from V and 5 from J, leaving 21 bases between them. The CDR3 sequence is 15 residues long. CDR3 sequence: CASAPFEGVGTEAFF. The CDR3 DNA sequence: TGTGCCAGCGCCCCGTTCGAGGGGGTAGGGACTGAAGCTTTCTTT.

The sample holds many counts of this clonotype. The chain recombines TRBV29-1 with TRBJ2-7, with a weak D call TRBD2 (6 bases). Deletions cut 1 base from V and 6 bases from J, with 13 bases between. Germline-derived CDR1 and CDR2 are SQVTM and ANQGSEA. The CDR3 is made up of 13 amino acids. This CDR3 is CSVEGTTLGEQYF. As DNA, the CDR3 is TGCAGCGTTGAAGGGACTACCCTAGGCGAGCAGTACTTC.

This clonotype was seen many times. The chain combines TRBV19 with TRBJ2-3; no clear D. With 6 bases removed from V and 2 bases from J, the gap between germline ends came to 9 bases. Germline V CDR1 and CDR2: LNHDA, SQIVND (reference sequence). This CDR3 comprises 13 residues. CDR3 DNA: TGTGCCAGTAGCTCGCTACCCACAGATACGCAGTATTTT. It is translated as CASSSLPTDTQYF.

This clonotype was counted many times. The rearrangement uses TRBV19 and TRBJ2-7; D ambiguous. CDR3 length equals 12 residues. Trimming took 2 bases from V and 6 from J, leaving 8 bases between them. Germline V CDR1 and CDR2: LNHDA, SQIVND (reference sequence). CDR3 residues: CASSIWSGEQYF. The CDR3 DNA reads TGTGCCAGTAGTATATGGTCTGGCGAGCAGTACTTC.